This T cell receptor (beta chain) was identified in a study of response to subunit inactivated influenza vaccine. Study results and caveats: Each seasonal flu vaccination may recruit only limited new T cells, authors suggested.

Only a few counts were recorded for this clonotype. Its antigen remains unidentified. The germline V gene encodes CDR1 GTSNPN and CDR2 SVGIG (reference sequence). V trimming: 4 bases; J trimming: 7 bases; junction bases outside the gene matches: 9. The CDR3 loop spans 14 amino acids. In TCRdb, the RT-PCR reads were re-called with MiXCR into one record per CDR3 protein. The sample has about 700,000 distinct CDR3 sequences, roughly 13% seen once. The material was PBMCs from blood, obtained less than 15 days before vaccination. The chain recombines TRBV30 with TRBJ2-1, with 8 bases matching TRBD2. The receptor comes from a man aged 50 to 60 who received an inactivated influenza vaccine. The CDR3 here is CAWKRGGLVNEQFF. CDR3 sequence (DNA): TGTGCCTGGAAGCGCGGGGGGCTGGTAAATGAGCAGTTCTTC.